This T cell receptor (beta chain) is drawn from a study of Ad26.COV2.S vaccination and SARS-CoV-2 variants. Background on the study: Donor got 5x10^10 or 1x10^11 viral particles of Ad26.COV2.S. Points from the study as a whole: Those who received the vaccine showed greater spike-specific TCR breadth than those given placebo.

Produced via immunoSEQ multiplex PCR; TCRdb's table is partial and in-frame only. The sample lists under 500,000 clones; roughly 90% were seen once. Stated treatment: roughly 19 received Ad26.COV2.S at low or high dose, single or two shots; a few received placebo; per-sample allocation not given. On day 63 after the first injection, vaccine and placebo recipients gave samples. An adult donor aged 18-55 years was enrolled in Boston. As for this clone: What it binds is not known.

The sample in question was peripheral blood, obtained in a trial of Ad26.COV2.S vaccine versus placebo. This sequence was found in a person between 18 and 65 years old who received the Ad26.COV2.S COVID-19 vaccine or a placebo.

The CDR3 DNA reads TGTGCCAGCAGCTTGCTGACAGGGGAAGGGGAGCTGTTTTTT. This sequence encodes CASSLLTGEGELFF. V and J are TRBV5-4 and TRBJ2-2, with 8 positions matching TRBD1. V shed 1 base, J shed 8 bases, and the junction held 4 bases outside the gene matches. Germline loops: CDR1 SGHNT, CDR2 YYREEE (reference sequence). This CDR3 is built from 14 residues. The whole variable domain, filled in from reference TRBV5-4 and TRBJ2-2, reads ETGVTQSPTHLIKTRGQQVTLRCSSQSGHNTVSWYQQALGQGPQFIFQYYREEENGRGNFPPRFSGLQFPNYSSELNVNALELDDSALYLCASSLLTGEGELFFGEGSRLTVL.